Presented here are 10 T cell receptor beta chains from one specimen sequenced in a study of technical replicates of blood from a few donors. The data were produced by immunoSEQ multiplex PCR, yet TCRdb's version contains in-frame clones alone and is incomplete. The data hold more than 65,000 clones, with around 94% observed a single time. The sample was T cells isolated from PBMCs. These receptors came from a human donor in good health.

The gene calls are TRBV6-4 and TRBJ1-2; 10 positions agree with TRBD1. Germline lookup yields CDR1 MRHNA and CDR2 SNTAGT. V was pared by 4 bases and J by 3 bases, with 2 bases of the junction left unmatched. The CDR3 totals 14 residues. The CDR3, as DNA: TGTGCCAGCAGTGTCGGGACAGGGGACTATGGCTACACCTTC. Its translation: CASSVGTGDYGYTF.

The CDR3 bases are TGTGCCAGTAGTATCGTGGGGGGGGCCATCCAAGAGACCCAGTACTTC. This translates into CASSIVGGAIQETQYF. The chain couples TRBV19 to TRBJ2-5; the D gene is possibly TRBD2 (7 bases). V was clipped by 3 bases and J by 1 base, with 15 bases between them. This CDR3 is built from 16 residues. CDR1 is LNHDA and CDR2 is SQIVND in the germline V gene (reference sequence).

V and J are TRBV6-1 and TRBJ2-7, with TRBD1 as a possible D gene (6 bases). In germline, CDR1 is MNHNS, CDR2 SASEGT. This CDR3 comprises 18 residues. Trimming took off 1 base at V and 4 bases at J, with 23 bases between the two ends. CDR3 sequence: CASSEVGRGRGWLYEQYF. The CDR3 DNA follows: TGTGCCAGCAGTGAAGTAGGGCGTGGCAGGGGATGGTTATACGAGCAGTACTTC.

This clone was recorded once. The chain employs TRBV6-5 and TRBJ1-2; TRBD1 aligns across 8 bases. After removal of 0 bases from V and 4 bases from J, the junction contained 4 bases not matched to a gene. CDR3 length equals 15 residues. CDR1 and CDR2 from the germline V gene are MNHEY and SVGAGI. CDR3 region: CASSYSWGTGYGYTF. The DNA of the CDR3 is TGTGCCAGCAGTTACTCCTGGGGGACAGGCTATGGCTACACCTTC.

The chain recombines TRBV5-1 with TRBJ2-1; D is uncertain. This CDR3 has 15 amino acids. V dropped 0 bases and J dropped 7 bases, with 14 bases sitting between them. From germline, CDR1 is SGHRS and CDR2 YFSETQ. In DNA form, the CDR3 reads TGCGCCAGCAGCTTGGCCCCCTTAAGAGGTAATGAGCAGTTCTTC. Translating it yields CASSLAPLRGNEQFF. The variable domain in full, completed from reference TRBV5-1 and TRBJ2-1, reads KAGVTQTPRYLIKTRGQQVTLSCSPISGHRSVSWYQQTPGQGLQFLFEYFSETQRNKGNFPGRFSGRQFSNSRSEMNVSTLELGDSALYLCASSLAPLRGNEQFFGPGTRLTVL.

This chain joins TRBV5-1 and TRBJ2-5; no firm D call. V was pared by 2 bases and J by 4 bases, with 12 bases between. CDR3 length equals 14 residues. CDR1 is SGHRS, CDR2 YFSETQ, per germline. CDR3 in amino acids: CASSFMGPGETQYF. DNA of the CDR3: TGCGCCAGCAGCTTCATGGGCCCAGGAGAGACCCAGTACTTC. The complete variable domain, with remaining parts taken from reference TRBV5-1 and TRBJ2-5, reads KAGVTQTPRYLIKTRGQQVTLSCSPISGHRSVSWYQQTPGQGLQFLFEYFSETQRNKGNFPGRFSGRQFSNSRSEMNVSTLELGDSALYLCASSFMGPGETQYFGPGTRLLVL.

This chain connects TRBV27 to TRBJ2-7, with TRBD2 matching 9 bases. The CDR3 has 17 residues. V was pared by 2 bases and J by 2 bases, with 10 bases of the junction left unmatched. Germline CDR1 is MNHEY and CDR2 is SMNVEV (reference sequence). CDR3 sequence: CASSLTKGTSRPYEQYF. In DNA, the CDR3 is TGTGCCAGCAGTTTAACCAAAGGGACTAGCCGACCCTACGAGCAGTACTTC.

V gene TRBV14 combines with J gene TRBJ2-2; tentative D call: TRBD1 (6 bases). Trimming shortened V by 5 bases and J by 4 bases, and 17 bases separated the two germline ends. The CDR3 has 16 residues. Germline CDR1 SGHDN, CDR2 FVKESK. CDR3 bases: TGTGCCAGCAGCACCCACAGGGAAATGGCCACCGGGGAGCTGTTTTTT. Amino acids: CASSTHREMATGELFF.

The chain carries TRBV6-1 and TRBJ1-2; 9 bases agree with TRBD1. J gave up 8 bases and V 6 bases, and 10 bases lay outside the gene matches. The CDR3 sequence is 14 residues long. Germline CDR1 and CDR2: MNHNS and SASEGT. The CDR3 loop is CASRPGTGPRGYTF. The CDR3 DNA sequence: TGTGCCAGCAGGCCTGGGACAGGGCCGCGGGGCTACACCTTC.

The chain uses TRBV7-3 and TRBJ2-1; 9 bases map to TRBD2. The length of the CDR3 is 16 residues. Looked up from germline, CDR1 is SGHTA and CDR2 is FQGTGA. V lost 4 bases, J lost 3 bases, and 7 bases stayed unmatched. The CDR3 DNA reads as TGTGCCAGCAGCTCAAAAGCGGGGGGAAACTACAATGAGCAGTTCTTC. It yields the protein CASSSKAGGNYNEQFF.